This TCR beta chain was identified during a study of blood T cell repertoires in COVID-19 (dated by TCRdb to the early 2020s). The study in broad terms: Collaborator samples came from the United States, Italy and Spain and covered acute and convalescent phases of COVID-19. The material from the prospective study consisted of cDNA or gDNA derived from T cells, B-cell-depleted T cells, or PBMCs. Subjects who had been exposed to COVID-19, were actively infected with it, or had recovered from it provided the deeply sampled blood TCRbeta repertoires that made up the dataset. A freely available public database, intended as a resource for researchers studying the immune response to SARS-CoV-2, is where the repertoires were released. Samples came from the ongoing ImmuneRACE study (first 160 participants) plus 1,254 subjects from 6 global collaborators. Nearly every sample came with metadata listing a de-identified subject ID, COVID-19 status, age in years and sex. Where HLA class I and class II types were available, the types were taken from metadata supplied by the sample provider, not from assay-based typing.

The immunoSEQ Assay, a bias-controlled multiplex PCR, was used to amplify TCRbeta CDR3 regions from genomic DNA. On the study's bioinformatics: Nucleated cell counts per sample were estimated from amplification of reference gene primers within the assay. To quantify the absolute abundance of each unique TCRbeta CDR3 rearrangement, sequence reads were collapsed and filtered. For each sample, productive Simpson clonality was calculated as the square root of Simpson's diversity index across productive rearrangements. This is the immuneACCESS table as TCRdb keeps it, with only in-frame sequences that have V and J called. A part of the clones is gone; compared with another copy, unresolved V genes explain less than half, and the rest is unexplained. V and J calls and clone size follow that table, whereas D and trimming were derived from the DNA. This sample holds around 230,000 clones; around four fifths were observed only once. The ten largest account for under 15% of the sample.

For this clone: No cognate antigen has been identified for it. No base quality information exists; no much larger clone differs at one position.

Here V drops 4 bases and J drops 2 bases, and the junction holds 8 bases not matched to any gene. The germline V gene sets CDR1 to SGHRS and CDR2 to YFSETQ. The CDR3 numbers 16 residues from cysteine through phenylalanine. Only the CDR3 portion is preserved as DNA: 48 bases, with reading frame beginning at the first base. The research as a whole found: The quantity of clinical and demographic metadata differed by source and by participant and was supplied without curation.

Collaborating institutions collected whole blood in K2EDTA tubes following their own protocols. For TCRbeta analysis, collaborators shipped samples in one of three forms: frozen whole blood, isolated PBMCs, or DNA extracted from either of those sample types. This chain is built from TRBV5-1 and TRBJ1-3; TRBD1 aligns with 8 central bases. Sequencing was performed on peripheral blood. The TCR originated in a woman aged 60-75 years with active or convalescent COVID-19. The nucleotides read TGCGCCAGCAGCCCAGGACAGGGAACTACTGGAAACACCATATATTTT. Protein translation: CASSPGQGTTGNTIYF.